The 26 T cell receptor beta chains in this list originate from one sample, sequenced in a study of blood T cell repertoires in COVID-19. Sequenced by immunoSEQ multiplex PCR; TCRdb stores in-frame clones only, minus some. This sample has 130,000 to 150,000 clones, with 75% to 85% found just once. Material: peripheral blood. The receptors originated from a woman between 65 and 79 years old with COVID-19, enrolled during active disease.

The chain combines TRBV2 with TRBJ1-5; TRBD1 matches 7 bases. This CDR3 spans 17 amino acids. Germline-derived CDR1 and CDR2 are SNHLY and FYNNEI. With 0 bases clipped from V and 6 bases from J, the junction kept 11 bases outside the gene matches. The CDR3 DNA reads TGTGCCAGCAGTGAAGCCTACCGGACAGGTCCCAGTCAGCCCCAGCATTTT. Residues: CASSEAYRTGPSQPQHF.

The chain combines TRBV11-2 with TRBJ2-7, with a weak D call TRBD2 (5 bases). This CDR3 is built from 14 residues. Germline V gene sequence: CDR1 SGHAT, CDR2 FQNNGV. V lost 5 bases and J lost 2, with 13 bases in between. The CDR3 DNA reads TGTGCCAGCAGCCGCGATGAGGGCCCCTACGAGCAGTACTTC. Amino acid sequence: CASSRDEGPYEQYF.

The CDR3 coding sequence is TGTGCCACCAGTGATTCAGAGCAGGGTGAAGCTTTCTTT. Translated: CATSDSEQGEAFF. The chain recombines TRBV24-1 with TRBJ1-1, with D possibly being TRBD1 (5 bases). Trimming removed 2 bases at V and 7 bases at J, with 10 bases between. Germline lookup yields CDR1 KGHDR and CDR2 SFDVKD. The CDR3 is 13 residues long.

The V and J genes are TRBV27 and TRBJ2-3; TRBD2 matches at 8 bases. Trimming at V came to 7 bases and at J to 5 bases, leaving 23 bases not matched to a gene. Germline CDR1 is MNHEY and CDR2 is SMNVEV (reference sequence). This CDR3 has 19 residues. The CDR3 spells CASTPIPLAVPAGGDTQYF. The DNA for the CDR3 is TGTGCCAGCACCCCAATCCCCCTAGCGGTCCCTGCGGGGGGAGATACGCAGTATTTT.

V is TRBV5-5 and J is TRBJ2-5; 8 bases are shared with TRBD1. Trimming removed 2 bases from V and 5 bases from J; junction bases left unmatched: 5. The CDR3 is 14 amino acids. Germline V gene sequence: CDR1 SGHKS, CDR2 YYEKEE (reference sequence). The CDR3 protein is CASSFSGGEETQYF. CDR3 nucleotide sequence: TGTGCCAGCAGCTTCTCAGGGGGCGAGGAGACCCAGTACTTC.

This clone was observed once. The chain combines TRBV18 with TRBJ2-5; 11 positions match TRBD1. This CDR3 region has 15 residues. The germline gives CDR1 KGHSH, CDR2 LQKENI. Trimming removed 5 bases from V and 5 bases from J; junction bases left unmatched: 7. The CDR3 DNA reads TGTGCCAGCTCATCAGGACAGGGGGCCTGGGAGACCCAGTACTTC. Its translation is CASSSGQGAWETQYF.

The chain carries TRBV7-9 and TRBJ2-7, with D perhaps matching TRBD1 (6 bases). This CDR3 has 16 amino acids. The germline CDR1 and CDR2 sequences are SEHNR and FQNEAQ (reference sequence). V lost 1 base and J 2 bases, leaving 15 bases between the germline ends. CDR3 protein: CASSLGTARRTYEQYF. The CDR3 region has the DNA TGTGCCAGCAGCTTAGGGACAGCCCGACGGACCTACGAGCAGTACTTC. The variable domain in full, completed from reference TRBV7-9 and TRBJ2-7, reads DTGVSQNPRHKITKRGQNVTFRCDPISEHNRLYWYRQTLGQGPEFLTYFQNEAQLEKSRLLSDRFSAERPKGSFSTLEIQRTEQGDSAMYLCASSLGTARRTYEQYFGPGTRLTVT.

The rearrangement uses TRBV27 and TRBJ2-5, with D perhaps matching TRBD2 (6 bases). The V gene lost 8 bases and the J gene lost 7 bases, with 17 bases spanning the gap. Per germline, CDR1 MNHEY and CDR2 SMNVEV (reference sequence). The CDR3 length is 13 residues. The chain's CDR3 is CASSGTSTGTQYF. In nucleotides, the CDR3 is TGTGCCAGCTCCGGGACTTCGACGGGGACCCAGTACTTC.

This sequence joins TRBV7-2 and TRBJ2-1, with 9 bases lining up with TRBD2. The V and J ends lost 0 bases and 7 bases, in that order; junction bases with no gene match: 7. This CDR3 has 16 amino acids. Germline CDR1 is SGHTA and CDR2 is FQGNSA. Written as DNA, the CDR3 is TGTGCCAGCAGCTTAGCGAGCGGGGGGAGGGGGAATGAGCAGTTCTTC. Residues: CASSLASGGRGNEQFF.

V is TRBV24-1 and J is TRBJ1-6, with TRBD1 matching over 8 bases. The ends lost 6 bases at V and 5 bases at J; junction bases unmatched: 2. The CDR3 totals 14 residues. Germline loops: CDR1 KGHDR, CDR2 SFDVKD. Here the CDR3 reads CATSKTGDNSPLHF. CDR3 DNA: TGTGCCACCAGTAAGACAGGGGATAATTCACCCCTCCACTTT.

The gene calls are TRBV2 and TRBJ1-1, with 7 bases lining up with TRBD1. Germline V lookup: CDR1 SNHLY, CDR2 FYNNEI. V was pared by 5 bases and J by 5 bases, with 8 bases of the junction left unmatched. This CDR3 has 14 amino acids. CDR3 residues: CASSPDREGTEAFF. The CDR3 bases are TGTGCCAGCAGTCCTGACAGGGAAGGGACTGAAGCTTTCTTT.

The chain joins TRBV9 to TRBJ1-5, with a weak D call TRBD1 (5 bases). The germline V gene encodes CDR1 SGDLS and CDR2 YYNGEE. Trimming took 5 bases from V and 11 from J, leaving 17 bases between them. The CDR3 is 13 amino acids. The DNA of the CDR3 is TGTGCCAGCAGTCGCGCTGGGGGGACGGCCCAGCATTTT. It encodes CASSRAGGTAQHF.

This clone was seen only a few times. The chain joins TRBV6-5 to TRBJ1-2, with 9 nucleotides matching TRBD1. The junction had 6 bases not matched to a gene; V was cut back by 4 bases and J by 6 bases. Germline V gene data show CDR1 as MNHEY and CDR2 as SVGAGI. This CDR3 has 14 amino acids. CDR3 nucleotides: TGTGCCAGCAGTTTCACAGGGGGCGCCGATGGCTACACCTTC. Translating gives CASSFTGGADGYTF.

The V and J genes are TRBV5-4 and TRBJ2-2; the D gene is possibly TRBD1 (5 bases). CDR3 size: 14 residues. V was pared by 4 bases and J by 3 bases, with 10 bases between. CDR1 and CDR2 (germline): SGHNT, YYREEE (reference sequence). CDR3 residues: CASSVQGHTGELFF. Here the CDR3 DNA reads TGTGCCAGCAGCGTCCAGGGTCACACCGGGGAGCTGTTTTTT. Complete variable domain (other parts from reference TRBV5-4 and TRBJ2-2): ETGVTQSPTHLIKTRGQQVTLRCSSQSGHNTVSWYQQALGQGPQFIFQYYREEENGRGNFPPRFSGLQFPNYSSELNVNALELDDSALYLCASSVQGHTGELFFGEGSRLTVL.

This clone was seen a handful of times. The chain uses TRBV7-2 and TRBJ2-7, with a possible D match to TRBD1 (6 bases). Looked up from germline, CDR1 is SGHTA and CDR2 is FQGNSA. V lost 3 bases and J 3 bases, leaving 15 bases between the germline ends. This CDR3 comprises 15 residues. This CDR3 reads CASSFPRLDSYEQYF. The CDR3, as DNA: TGTGCCAGCAGCTTTCCGCGGCTGGACAGCTACGAGCAGTACTTC.

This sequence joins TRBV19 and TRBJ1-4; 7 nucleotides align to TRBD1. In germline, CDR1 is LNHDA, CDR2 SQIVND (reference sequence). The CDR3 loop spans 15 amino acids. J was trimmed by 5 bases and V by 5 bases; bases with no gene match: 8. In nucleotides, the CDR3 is TGTGCCAGTAGTCTACCGGGACAGAGGAATGAAAAACTGTTTTTT. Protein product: CASSLPGQRNEKLFF.

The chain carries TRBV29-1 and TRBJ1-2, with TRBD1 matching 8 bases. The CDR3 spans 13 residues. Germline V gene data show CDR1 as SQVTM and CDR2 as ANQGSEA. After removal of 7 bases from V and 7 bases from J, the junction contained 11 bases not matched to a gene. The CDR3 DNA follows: TGCAGCGCTGCCGACAGGGGAAGGCTTGGCTACACCTTC. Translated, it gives CSAADRGRLGYTF.

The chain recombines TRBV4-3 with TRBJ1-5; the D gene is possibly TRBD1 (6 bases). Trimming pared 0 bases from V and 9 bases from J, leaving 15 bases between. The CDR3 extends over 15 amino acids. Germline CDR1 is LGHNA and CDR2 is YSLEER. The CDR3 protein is CASSQDTGNGRPQHF. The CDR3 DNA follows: TGCGCCAGCAGCCAAGATACAGGGAATGGGCGGCCCCAGCATTTT.

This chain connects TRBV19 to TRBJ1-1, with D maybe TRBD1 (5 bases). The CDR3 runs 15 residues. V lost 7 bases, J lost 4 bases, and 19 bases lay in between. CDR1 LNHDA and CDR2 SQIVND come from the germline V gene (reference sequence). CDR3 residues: CASIRLPGGSTEAFF. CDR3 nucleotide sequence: TGTGCCAGTATCCGGCTTCCGGGGGGAAGCACTGAAGCTTTCTTT. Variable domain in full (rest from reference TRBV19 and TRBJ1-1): DGGITQSPKYLFRKEGQNVTLSCEQNLNHDAMYWYRQDPGQGLRLIYYSQIVNDFQKGDIAEGYSVSREKKESFPLTVTSAQKNPTAFYLCASIRLPGGSTEAFFGQGTRLTVV.

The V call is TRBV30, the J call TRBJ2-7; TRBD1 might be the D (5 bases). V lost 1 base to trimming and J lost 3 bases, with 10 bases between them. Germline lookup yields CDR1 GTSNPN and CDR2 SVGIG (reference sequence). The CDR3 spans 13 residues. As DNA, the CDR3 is TGTGCCTGGAGTGGTGGGGCTCACTACGAGCAGTACTTC. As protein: CAWSGGAHYEQYF.

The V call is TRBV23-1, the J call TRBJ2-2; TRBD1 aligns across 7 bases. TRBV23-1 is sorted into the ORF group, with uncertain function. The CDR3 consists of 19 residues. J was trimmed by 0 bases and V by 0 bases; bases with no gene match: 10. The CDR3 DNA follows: TGCGCCAGCAGTCAATCCCCGACAGGGACCGACACGAACACCGGGGAGCTGTTTTTT. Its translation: CASSQSPTGTDTNTGELFF.

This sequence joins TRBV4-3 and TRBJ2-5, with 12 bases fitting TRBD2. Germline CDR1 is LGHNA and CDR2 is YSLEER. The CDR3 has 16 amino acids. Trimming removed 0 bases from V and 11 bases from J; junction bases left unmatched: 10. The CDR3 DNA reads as TGCGCCAGCAGCCAAGAACTAGCGGGGGGCCGGCAAGTACAGTACTTC. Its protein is CASSQELAGGRQVQYF.

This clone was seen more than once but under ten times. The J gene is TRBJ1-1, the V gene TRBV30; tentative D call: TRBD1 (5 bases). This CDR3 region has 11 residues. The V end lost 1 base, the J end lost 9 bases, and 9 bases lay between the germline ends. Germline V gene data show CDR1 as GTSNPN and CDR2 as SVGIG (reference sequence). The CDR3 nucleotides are TGTGCCTGGAGTGAGGGGAACCAAGCTTTCTTT. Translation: CAWSEGNQAFF.

This chain's CDR3 is CAWSVWGLLNTEAFF. The DNA of the CDR3 is TGTGCCTGGAGTGTATGGGGCTTACTGAACACTGAAGCTTTCTTT. The V gene is TRBV30, the J gene TRBJ1-1; tentative D call: TRBD1 (5 bases). The CDR3 totals 15 residues. The germline CDR1 and CDR2 sequences are GTSNPN and SVGIG (reference sequence). V shed 0 bases and J shed 0 bases, with 11 bases lying between them. The full variable domain, completed using reference TRBV30 and TRBJ1-1, is SQTIHQWPATLVQPVGSPLSLECTVEGTSNPNLYWYRQAAGRGLQLLFYSVGIGQISSEVPQNLSASRPQDRQFILSSKKLLLSDSGFYLCAWSVWGLLNTEAFFGQGTRLTVV.

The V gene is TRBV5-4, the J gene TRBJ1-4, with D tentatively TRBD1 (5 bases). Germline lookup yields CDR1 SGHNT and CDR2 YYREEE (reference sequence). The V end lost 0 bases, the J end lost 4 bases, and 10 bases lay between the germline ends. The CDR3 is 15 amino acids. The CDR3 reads CASSLGQGGNEKLFF. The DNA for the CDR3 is TGTGCCAGCAGCTTGGGTCAGGGTGGTAATGAAAAACTGTTTTTT. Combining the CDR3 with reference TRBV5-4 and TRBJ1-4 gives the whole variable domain ETGVTQSPTHLIKTRGQQVTLRCSSQSGHNTVSWYQQALGQGPQFIFQYYREEENGRGNFPPRFSGLQFPNYSSELNVNALELDDSALYLCASSLGQGGNEKLFFGSGTQLSVL.

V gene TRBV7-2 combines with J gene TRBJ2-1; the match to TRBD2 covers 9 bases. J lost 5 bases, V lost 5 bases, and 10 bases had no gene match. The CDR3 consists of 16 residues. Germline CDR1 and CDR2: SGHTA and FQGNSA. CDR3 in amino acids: CASSKFSGGPDNEQFF. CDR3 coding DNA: TGTGCCAGCAGCAAATTTAGCGGGGGCCCTGACAATGAGCAGTTCTTC. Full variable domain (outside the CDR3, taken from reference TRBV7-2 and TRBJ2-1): GAGVSQSPSNKVTEKGKDVELRCDPISGHTALYWYRQSLGQGLEFLIYFQGNSAPDKSGLPSDRFSAERTGGSVSTLTIQRTQQEDSAVYLCASSKFSGGPDNEQFFGPGTRLTVL.